The clone carrying this T cell receptor (beta chain) was seen many times. What it binds is unknown. Trimming pared 1 base from V and 2 bases from J, leaving 14 bases between. This CDR3 spans 16 amino acids. Germline V lookup: CDR1 SGHVS, CDR2 FQNEAQ. Time point described: patch test 1, 2 weeks after DPC sensitization. Noted treatment: therapeutic diphenylcyclopropenone sensitization with weekly scalp DPC. This specimen comes from a study of human T cells and chemical hapten exposure. Study summary: Diphenylcyclopropenone was applied weekly to patients' scalps across the roughly 23-week study.

TCRdb independently ran MiXCR on the RACE reads; one entry per CDR3 protein. The top ten clones hold 2% to 2.5% of a sample with 370,000 or so distinct CDR3 sequences, about 4.4% of them seen once. Study-level points and caveats: Alopecia affected the donors, so their immune response may differ from healthy people's.

The clonotype comes from a woman in her fifties or sixties with alopecia areata. Some clones in this sample may be carry-over from other donors' samples. V gene TRBV7-8 combines with J gene TRBJ2-5; D tentatively fits TRBD1 or TRBD2 (5 bases each). Sequenced material: whole blood, taken in connection with sensitization to the hapten diphenylcyclopropenone (DPC). The CDR3 sequence is CASSLDTGPRQETQYF. CDR3 sequence (DNA): TGTGCCAGCAGCTTAGATACGGGGCCGCGGCAAGAGACCCAGTACTTC.